Reported below is one T cell receptor (beta chain). What antigen it recognizes has not been identified. Its ends do not fully match the called genes, so a read error is possible. The library relied on multiplex PCR. The sequencer was an Illumina HiSeq 2500. TCRbeta libraries were constructed through three rounds of nested PCR with primers (Table S4) according to protocols adapted from ARM-PCR. Before sequencing, PCR products of 200-500 bp were cut from the gel and purified using the QIAquick gel extraction kit. As for the authors' bioinformatics: Trimmomatic was used to clean the reads, FLASH was used to merge the reads into complete CDR3 sequences, and MiTCR was used to assign the reads to V(D)J germline segments. Clonal diversity was computed as the inverse Simpson's index with VDJtools. A read counted as productive if the sequence was in-frame and lacked a premature stop codon. Clones were called with MiXCR by TCRdb after fastp trimmed the public reads at Q25, and only in-frame beta chains were retained. One record per CDR3 amino acid sequence lists the most common genes and DNA. TCRdb's processing, not the study's, gives the V and J calls here. The sample has about 86,000 distinct CDR3 sequences on record, more than 65% of them singletons. The ten largest clones represent roughly 22% of the sample.

RNA was extracted from bulk unsorted tissue and checked for quality with a NanoDrop ND-1000 and an Agilent 2100. The normal lung samples consisted of distant non-tumor tissue collected more than 3 cm from the tumor edge. All donors had newly diagnosed lung cancer, had not received prior chemotherapy, and were admitted for thoracic surgery in China between August and November 2014. Patients with previous radiotherapy or chemotherapy, or with another concurrent cancer, were excluded from the study. Surgical tissue pieces of about 1-2.3 cm3 were preserved in RNAlater solution and were kept at -80 degrees C until use. The record originates from a study of tumor and adjacent non-tumor tissue in lung cancer (dated by TCRdb to the late 2010s). With respect to the entire study: Patients with adenocarcinoma (12), squamous cell carcinoma (2) and small cell lung cancer (1) were included in the cohort. Using bulk TCRbeta repertoires from over 14 lung cancer patients, the study set lung tumor tissue side by side with matched distant non-tumor lung tissue. Ages among the roughly 15 patients ranged from about 31 to 85 years, there were around 10 men and 5 women, and disease was at TNM stage I to III. TCRbeta CDR3 sequencing was performed on roughly 27 paired specimens, with one tumor sample and one normal lung sample collected per patient. Sequencing generated a total of 120 million or so productive TCRbeta reads, averaging roughly 4.2 million reads per sample. The study at large found these results: The top 100 clones made up a significantly larger cumulative share of the repertoire in normal lung than in tumor tissue. Only around 15 patients were included in the cohort, and the need for larger samples and more detailed clinical data was noted by the authors. The sequencing platform is not named in the methods, and unique molecular identifiers are not mentioned. Significantly higher TCR diversity was found in younger patients, and higher tumor TCR diversity was associated with shorter overall and disease-free survival. Tumor tissue showed significantly higher TCR diversity (inverse Simpson) than normal lung tissue, at about 400 vs 150 (P = 0.0075, Mann-Whitney U test). Peripheral blood was not sequenced, so blood TCRbeta repertoires were not examined in the lung cancer patients of the study.

The CDR3 runs 16 residues from the cysteine to the phenylalanine. The DNA shown is the 48-base CDR3, in frame from base 1. As encoded in the germline V gene, CDR1 is SGHAT while CDR2 is FQNNGV. This TCR was sampled from a woman aged 45-65 years with non-small cell lung cancer. Sequencing was performed on distant non-tumor lung tissue. The chain was built from TRBV11-2 and TRBJ2-3; TRBD2 is possibly the D segment (6 matching bases). The CDR3 protein: CDSSDRPVGRPDTQYF. The nucleotide sequence is given as TGTGACAGCAGCGATAGGCCCGTGGGGAGGCCAGATACGCAGTATTTT.